This T cell receptor beta chain was sequenced during a study of cytomegalovirus exposure and HLA in healthy donors. Findings and limits, study-wide: Segments of the TCR beta V type were, in most cases, productive about 87% or about 30% of the time in an earlier analysis. The study assumed roughly uniform donor sequencing depth for presence/absence analyses.

Notes on this clone: The antigen is undetermined.

PCR primers comprised 60 Vbeta and 13 Jbeta primers. Some clones are missing from TCRdb's copy, which holds only in-frame ones; the method was immunoSEQ multiplex PCR. This table holds under 150,000 clones, 80% found once. In germline, CDR1 is MNHEY, CDR2 SVGAGI. This CDR3 region has 15 residues. Between the trimmed V and J ends, which lost 6 bases and 0 bases, there was a span of 12 bases. The clonotype was recovered from a man aged 30 to 45 in good health and CMV-seronegative. Sequenced material: PBMCs. V gene TRBV6-5 combines with J gene TRBJ1-3; TRBD1 might be the D (5 bases). CDR3 in amino acids: CASSPWGDSGNTIYF. CDR3 nucleotides: TGTGCCAGCAGCCCGTGGGGGGACTCTGGAAACACCATATATTTT.